These T cell receptor beta chains were read from a single sample in a study of control samples from healthy donors and cancer patients. The data were produced by immunoSEQ multiplex PCR, yet TCRdb's version contains in-frame clones alone and is incomplete. The sample shows about 140,000 clones, approximately 91% of them seen only once. The specimen was blood. The receptors were sampled from a woman younger than 45 in good health. Each CDR3 is given with its conserved first and last residue.

v_gene	CDR3aa
TRBV6-5	CASNSGAVGNTIYF
TRBV20-1	CSAGGLQDTGELFF
TRBV5-1	CASRPTGLNTGELFF
TRBV30	CAWSSLAGNEQFF
TRBV3-1/TRBV3-2	CASSSGTAANQPQHF
TRBV3-1/TRBV3-2	CASSQGRWDRGNTGELFF
TRBV6-1	CASSERWGTDTQYF
TRBV29-1	CSVGDPLSYNEQFF
TRBV2	CASSDEAPAGNTIYF
TRBV5-4	CASSESGGSGVTEAFF
TRBV28	CASSPSRSTDTQYF
TRBV5-8	CASSLGQGGYGYTF
TRBV7-2	CASSFSQVGDNEQFF
TRBV5-6	CASRRTTGSWSSYNSPLHF
TRBV24-1	CATSDFGRGSENEQFF
TRBV13	CASSRGLAGNNEQFF
TRBV29-1	CSAASSYNEQFF
TRBV2	CASSEDRGNAIYF
TRBV3-1/TRBV3-2	CASSQDLAGGNEQFF
TRBV2	CASSGAAGEKETQYF
TRBV18	CASSLSDAQVDTQYF
TRBV5-1	CASSFNQGNEKLFF
TRBV29-1	CSVGTSGGYNEQFF
TRBV19	CASGDRRGETQYF
TRBV6-5	CASTKQGGETQYF
TRBV19	CASTRDRGTEQYF
TRBV3-1/TRBV3-2	CASSQVTSSGNTIYF
TRBV19	CASKLEGGIETQYF
TRBV6-2/TRBV6-3	CASSSSTGGKETQYF
TRBV19	CASSILMANQPQHF
TRBV7-3	CASSLGLADPYNEQFF
TRBV2	CASSAEGLAGYEQYF
TRBV19	CASSINSGGHGYTF
TRBV3-1/TRBV3-2	CASSQGRVLAVNGELFF
TRBV10-2	CASSALLAGGYQETQYF
TRBV25-1	CASTPIGGQETQYF
TRBV10-3	CAISDLPGGSAEQYF
TRBV5-1	CASSLVQGGGTEAFF